What follows are 10 T cell receptor beta chains derived from one specimen sequenced in a study of blood T cell repertoires in COVID-19 (TCRdb year 2020). Receptor libraries were prepared by the immunoSEQ multiplex PCR assay. Imported from immuneACCESS, the table was reduced by TCRdb to in-frame sequences with V and J called. These copies leave out some clones; in studies compared against another copy, an unresolved V gene accounts for under half, and the cause of the remainder is not known. Counted in this sample were around 110,000 clones; about 82% of them appeared once. 16% of the sample is held by the ten biggest clonotypes. Sequencing used peripheral blood. All receptors come from a man in his 60s with active or convalescent COVID-19.

V gene TRBV9 combines with J gene TRBJ2-7; TRBD2 matches at 10 bases. Per the germline V gene, CDR1 is SGDLS and CDR2 is YYNGEE. CDR3 size: 14 residues. The V and J ends lost 4 bases and 4 bases, in that order; junction bases with no gene match: 5. This CDR3 reads CASSLLAGPYEQYF. In nucleotides, the CDR3 is TGTGCCAGCAGCCTACTAGCGGGGCCGTACGAGCAGTACTTC.

This chain connects TRBV6-2 or TRBV6-3 to TRBJ2-2; 8 nucleotides agree with TRBD1. Looked up from germline, CDR1 is MNHEY and CDR2 is SVGEGT. The CDR3 consists of 14 residues. Trimming took 6 bases from V and 4 from J; bases not matched to a gene: 4. DNA for the CDR3: TGTGCCAGCAGCCGACAGGGGCCCACCGGGGAGCTGTTTTTT. This sequence encodes CASSRQGPTGELFF.

This chain joins TRBV28 and TRBJ2-3; 7 bases agree with TRBD1. Per germline, CDR1 MDHEN and CDR2 SYDVKM. This CDR3 comprises 13 residues. With 7 bases clipped from V and 6 bases from J, the junction kept 7 bases outside the gene matches. The CDR3 DNA is TGTGCCAGCATCATGACAGGGATTGATACGCAGTATTTT. It is translated as CASIMTGIDTQYF.

J is TRBJ2-7 and V is TRBV18; 9 bases fit TRBD1. Germline V gene sequence: CDR1 KGHSH, CDR2 LQKENI. Trimming cost V 0 bases and J 6 bases; bases outside gene matches: 6. The CDR3 is 15 residues long. The CDR3 DNA follows: TGTGCCAGCTCACCACCGGGGGGACAGGGCGGCGAGCAGTACTTC. This translates into CASSPPGGQGGEQYF.

This chain joins TRBV19 and TRBJ2-3; 12 nucleotides agree with TRBD2. CDR3 size: 15 residues. Germline V gene sequence: CDR1 LNHDA, CDR2 SQIVND (reference sequence). V dropped 7 bases and J dropped 6; count of bases not matched to a gene: 8. The chain's CDR3 is CASTILAGGSDTQYF. CDR3 nucleotide sequence: TGTGCCAGTACCATACTAGCGGGAGGTTCGGATACGCAGTATTTT.

The chain employs TRBV19 and TRBJ2-1; D gene unclear. Trimming stripped 3 bases from V and 8 bases from J, with 8 bases between. CDR3 length equals 12 residues. The germline V gene has CDR1 LNHDA and CDR2 SQIVND (reference sequence). CDR3 region: CASSIGTYEQFF. The CDR3, as DNA: TGTGCCAGTAGTATTGGTACTTATGAGCAGTTCTTC.

The rearrangement uses TRBV19 and TRBJ1-6, with D maybe TRBD1 (6 bases). Germline V gene data show CDR1 as LNHDA and CDR2 as SQIVND (reference sequence). The V end lost 3 bases, the J end lost 9 bases, and 9 bases lay between the germline ends. This CDR3 has 13 residues. The CDR3 DNA reads as TGTGCCAGTAGTATTCGGGACATTTCACCCCTCCACTTT. It codes for CASSIRDISPLHF.

This chain uses TRBV7-8 with TRBJ1-6, with D unresolved. This CDR3 contains 14 residues. In germline, CDR1 is SGHVS, CDR2 FQNEAQ. Trimming cost V 2 bases and J 5 bases, with 7 bases left between them. The CDR3 DNA sequence: TGTGCCAGCAGCTTAAAGACTGATAATTCACCCCTCCACTTT. Protein: CASSLKTDNSPLHF.

This sequence joins TRBV28 and TRBJ2-7, with 8 positions matching TRBD1. CDR3 length equals 12 residues. Germline V gene sequence: CDR1 MDHEN, CDR2 SYDVKM. Trimming at V came to 4 bases and at J to 12 bases, leaving 8 bases not matched to a gene. The CDR3 loop reads CASSSRTGGLYF. The DNA for the CDR3 is TGTGCCAGCAGTTCGCGTACAGGGGGACTGTACTTC.

V usage is TRBV6-6 and J usage is TRBJ2-2, with 7 bases matching TRBD2. The CDR3 extends over 16 amino acids. Losses at the gene ends were 2 bases for V and 6 bases for J; bases not matched to a gene: 9. Germline assignment: CDR1 MNHNY and CDR2 SVGAGI (reference sequence). CDR3 nucleotide sequence: TGTGCCAGCAGTTACGGTCTGACGGGAGGCCCCGGGGAGCTGTTTTTT. Its translation is CASSYGLTGGPGELFF.